The clone carrying this T cell receptor beta chain was counted only a few times. The authors' processing: Reference gene primers were amplified, and this amplification served to estimate nucleated cell counts. The data were produced by immunoSEQ multiplex PCR, yet TCRdb's version contains in-frame clones alone and is incomplete. V and J calls and clone size are as listed in that table; D and trimming were resolved from the DNA. The table records 210,000 or so clones, 88% of them present only once. These data are taken from a study of blood T cell repertoires in COVID-19. Study overall: Researchers got acute and convalescent COVID-19 samples from the United States, Italy and Spain. From T cells, B-cell-depleted T cells, or PBMCs came the material, which was cDNA or gDNA.

Between the trimmed V and J ends, which lost 1 base and 1 base, there was a span of 9 bases. The V gene's germline CDR1 is MNHEY and CDR2 SMNVEV (reference sequence). The CDR3 extends over 15 amino acids. The sequence came from a woman aged 60-70 years with acute or convalescent COVID-19. Input material: peripheral blood. This chain uses TRBV27 with TRBJ2-3, with unresolved D. CDR3 amino acids: CASSLFSIGTDTQYF. CDR3 DNA: TGTGCCAGCAGTTTATTTAGCATCGGCACAGATACGCAGTATTTT.